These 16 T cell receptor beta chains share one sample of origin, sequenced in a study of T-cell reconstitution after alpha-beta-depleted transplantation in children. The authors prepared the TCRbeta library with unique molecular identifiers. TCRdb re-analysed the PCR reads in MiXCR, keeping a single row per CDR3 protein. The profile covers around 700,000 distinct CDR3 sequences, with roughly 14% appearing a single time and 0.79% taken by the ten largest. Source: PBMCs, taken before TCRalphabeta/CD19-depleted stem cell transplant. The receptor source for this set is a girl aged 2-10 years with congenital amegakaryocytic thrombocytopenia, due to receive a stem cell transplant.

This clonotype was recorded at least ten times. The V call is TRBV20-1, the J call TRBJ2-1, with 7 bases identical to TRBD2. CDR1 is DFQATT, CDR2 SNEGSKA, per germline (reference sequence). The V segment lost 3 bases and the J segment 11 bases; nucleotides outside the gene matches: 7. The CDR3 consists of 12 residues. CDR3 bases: TGCAGTGCTAGCGGACTAGGGGCCAAGCAGTTCTTC. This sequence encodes CSASGLGAKQFF.

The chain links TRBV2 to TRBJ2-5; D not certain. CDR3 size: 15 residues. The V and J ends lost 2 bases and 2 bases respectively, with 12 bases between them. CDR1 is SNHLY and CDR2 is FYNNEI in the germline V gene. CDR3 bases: TGTGCCAGCAGTGAATATCGGTCTAGACAAGAGACCCAGTACTTC. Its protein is CASSEYRSRQETQYF.

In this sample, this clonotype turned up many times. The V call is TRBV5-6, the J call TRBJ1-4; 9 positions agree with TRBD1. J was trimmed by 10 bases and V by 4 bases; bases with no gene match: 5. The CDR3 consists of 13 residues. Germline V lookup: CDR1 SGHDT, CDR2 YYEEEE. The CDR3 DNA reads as TGTGCCAGCAGCCCGGGACAGGGTGGAAAACTGTTTTTT. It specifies CASSPGQGGKLFF.

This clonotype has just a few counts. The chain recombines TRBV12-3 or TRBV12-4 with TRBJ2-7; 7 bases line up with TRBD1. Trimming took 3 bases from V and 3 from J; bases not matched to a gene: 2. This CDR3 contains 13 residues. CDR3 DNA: TGTGCCAGCAGTTTTAACAGGGGCTACGAGCAGTACTTC. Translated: CASSFNRGYEQYF.

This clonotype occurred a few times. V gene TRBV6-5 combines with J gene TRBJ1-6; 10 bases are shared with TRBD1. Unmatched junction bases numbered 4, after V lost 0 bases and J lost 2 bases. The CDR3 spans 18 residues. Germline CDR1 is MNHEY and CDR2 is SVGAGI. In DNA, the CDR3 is TGTGCCAGCAGTTACTCCTCGGGACAGGGGACCTATAATTCACCCCTCCACTTT. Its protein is CASSYSSGQGTYNSPLHF.

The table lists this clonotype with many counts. The CDR3 DNA sequence: TGTGCCAGCAGCTTGTGGCTAGCGGAAGAGACCCAGTACTTC. It translates to CASSLWLAEETQYF. The chain couples TRBV7-2 to TRBJ2-5, with TRBD2 matching over 7 bases. CDR3 length: 14 residues. Germline CDR1 reads SGHTA; CDR2 reads FQGNSA. The ends lost 3 bases at V and 3 bases at J; junction bases unmatched: 4.

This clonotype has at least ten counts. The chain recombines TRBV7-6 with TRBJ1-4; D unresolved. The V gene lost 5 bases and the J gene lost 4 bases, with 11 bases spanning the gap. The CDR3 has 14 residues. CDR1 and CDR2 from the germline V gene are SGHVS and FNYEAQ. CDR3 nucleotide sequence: TGTGCCAGCAGCCGACACGACGGTAATGAAAAACTGTTTTTT. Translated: CASSRHDGNEKLFF.

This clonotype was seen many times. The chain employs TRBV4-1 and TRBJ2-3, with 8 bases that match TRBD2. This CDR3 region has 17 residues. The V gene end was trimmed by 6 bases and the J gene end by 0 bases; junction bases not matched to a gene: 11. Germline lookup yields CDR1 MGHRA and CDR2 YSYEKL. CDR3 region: CASRLVGVAGSTDTQYF. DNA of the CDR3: TGCGCCAGCAGGCTCGTAGGAGTAGCGGGAAGCACAGATACGCAGTATTTT.

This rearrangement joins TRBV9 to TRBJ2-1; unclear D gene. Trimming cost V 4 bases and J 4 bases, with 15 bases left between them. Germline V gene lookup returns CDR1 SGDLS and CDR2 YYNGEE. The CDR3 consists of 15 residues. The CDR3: CASSSLGPSYNEQFF. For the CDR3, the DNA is TGTGCCAGCAGCTCCCTAGGGCCCTCTTACAATGAGCAGTTCTTC.

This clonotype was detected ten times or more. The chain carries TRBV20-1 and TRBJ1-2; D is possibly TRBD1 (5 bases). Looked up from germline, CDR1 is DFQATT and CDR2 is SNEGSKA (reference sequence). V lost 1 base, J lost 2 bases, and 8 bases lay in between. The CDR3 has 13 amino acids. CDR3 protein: CSARGGTNYGYTF. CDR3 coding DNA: TGCAGTGCTAGAGGGGGGACCAACTATGGCTACACCTTC.

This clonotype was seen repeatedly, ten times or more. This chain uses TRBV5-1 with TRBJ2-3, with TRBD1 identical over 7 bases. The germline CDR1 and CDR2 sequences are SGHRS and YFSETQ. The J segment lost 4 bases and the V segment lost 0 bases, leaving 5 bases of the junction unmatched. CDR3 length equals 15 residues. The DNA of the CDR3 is TGCGCCAGCAGCTTGGGGACAGGTAGTTCAGATACGCAGTATTTT. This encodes CASSLGTGSSDTQYF.

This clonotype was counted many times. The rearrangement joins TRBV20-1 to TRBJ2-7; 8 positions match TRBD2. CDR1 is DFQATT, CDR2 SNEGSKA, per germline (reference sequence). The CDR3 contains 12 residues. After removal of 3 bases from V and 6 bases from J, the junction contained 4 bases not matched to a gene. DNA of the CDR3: TGCAGTGCTAGCGGGAGGGTGAGCGAGCAGTACTTC. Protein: CSASGRVSEQYF.

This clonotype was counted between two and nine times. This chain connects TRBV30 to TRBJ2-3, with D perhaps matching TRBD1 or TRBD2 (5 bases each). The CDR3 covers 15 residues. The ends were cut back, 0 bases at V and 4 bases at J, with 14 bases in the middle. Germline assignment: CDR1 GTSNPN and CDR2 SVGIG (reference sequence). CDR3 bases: TGTGCCTGGAGTGTACGAGGGGTTCTTGCAGATACGCAGTATTTT. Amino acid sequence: CAWSVRGVLADTQYF.

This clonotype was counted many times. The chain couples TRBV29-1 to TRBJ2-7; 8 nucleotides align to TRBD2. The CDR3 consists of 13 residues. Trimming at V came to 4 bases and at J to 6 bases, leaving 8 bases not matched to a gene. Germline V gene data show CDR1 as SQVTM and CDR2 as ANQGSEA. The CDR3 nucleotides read TGCAGCGTTGTACCGGGAGGGCGTCTCGAGCAGTACTTC. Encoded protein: CSVVPGGRLEQYF.

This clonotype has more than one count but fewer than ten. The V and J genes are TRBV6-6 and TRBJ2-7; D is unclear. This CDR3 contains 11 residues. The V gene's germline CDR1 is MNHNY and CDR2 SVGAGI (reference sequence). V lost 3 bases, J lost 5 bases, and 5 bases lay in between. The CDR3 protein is CASSYIDEQYF. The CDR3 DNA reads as TGTGCCAGCAGTTATATAGACGAGCAGTACTTC.

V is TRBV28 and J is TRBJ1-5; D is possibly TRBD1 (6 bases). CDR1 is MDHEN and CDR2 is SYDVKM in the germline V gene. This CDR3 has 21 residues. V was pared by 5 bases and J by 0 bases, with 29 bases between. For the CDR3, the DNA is TGTGCCAGCAGTCTGTTCTGGGACAACTTGGCAGGGGATTATAGCAATCAGCCCCAGCATTTT. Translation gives CASSLFWDNLAGDYSNQPQHF.